These 10 T cell receptor beta chains were all obtained from the same sample, sequenced in a study of cytomegalovirus exposure and HLA in healthy donors. Some clones are missing from TCRdb's copy, which holds only in-frame ones; the method was immunoSEQ multiplex PCR. Here the sample spans approximately 270,000 clones, around 89% being singletons. Sequencing input: PBMCs. These receptors all come from a woman aged 18-30 years in good health and CMV-seronegative.

The gene calls are TRBV9 and TRBJ2-3; D gene ambiguous. This CDR3 has 15 residues. The V gene lost 0 bases and the J gene lost 4 bases, with 12 bases spanning the gap. Per germline, CDR1 SGDLS and CDR2 YYNGEE. CDR3 protein: CASSVAGRFADTQYF. CDR3 bases: TGTGCCAGCAGCGTAGCAGGCAGGTTTGCAGATACGCAGTATTTT.

V and J are TRBV30 and TRBJ2-5, with TRBD2 as a possible D gene (7 bases). The CDR3 consists of 11 residues. Germline lookup yields CDR1 GTSNPN and CDR2 SVGIG (reference sequence). CDR3 sequence (DNA): TGTGCTCGGAGGGGGGGAGAGACCCAGTACTTC. It translates to CARRGGETQYF.

The V call is TRBV12-5, the J call TRBJ2-3; 9 bases agree with TRBD2. In germline, CDR1 is LGHNT, CDR2 FRNRAP. V shed 5 bases and J 2 bases; nucleotides not matched to a gene: 8. The CDR3 spans 16 residues. In DNA form, the CDR3 reads TGTGCTAGTGGTCCCAATAGCGGGGGAGACACAGATACGCAGTATTTT. This codes for CASGPNSGGDTDTQYF.

The chain links TRBV19 to TRBJ1-5; D may be TRBD1 (6 bases). The CDR3 length is 14 residues. CDR1 is LNHDA, CDR2 SQIVND, per germline (reference sequence). V lost 7 bases and J lost 2, with 12 bases in between. The CDR3 region has the DNA TGTGCCAGTAAAACAGGGTACGGCAATCAGCCCCAGCATTTT. Translated, it gives CASKTGYGNQPQHF.

The chain recombines TRBV28 with TRBJ1-1, with 7 bases fitting TRBD1. Germline V gives CDR1 MDHEN, CDR2 SYDVKM. The CDR3 has 15 amino acids. V dropped 6 bases and J dropped 3; count of bases not matched to a gene: 10. Written as DNA, the CDR3 is TGTGCCAGCAGCCCACCCGTTAGGGGGCACACTGAAGCTTTCTTT. Translating gives CASSPPVRGHTEAFF.

This clone was detected only once. V is TRBV28 and J is TRBJ1-1, with TRBD1 as a possible D gene (6 bases). CDR3 length: 12 residues. From germline, CDR1 is MDHEN and CDR2 SYDVKM. In DNA form, the CDR3 reads TGTGCTTCAGTACAGGGTCACACTGAAGCTTTCTTT. Amino acid sequence: CASVQGHTEAFF.

The chain carries TRBV9 and TRBJ1-2, with 7 bases matching TRBD1. The junction had 4 bases not matched to a gene; V was cut back by 0 bases and J by 2 bases. The CDR3 has 15 residues. Germline assignment: CDR1 SGDLS and CDR2 YYNGEE. The CDR3 protein is CASSVAGGWNYGYTF. Written as DNA, the CDR3 is TGTGCCAGCAGCGTAGCAGGGGGATGGAACTATGGCTACACCTTC. The whole variable domain, remainder taken from reference TRBV9 and TRBJ1-2, is DSGVTQTPKHLITATGQRVTLRCSPRSGDLSVYWYQQSLDQGLQFLIQYYNGEERAKGNILERFSAQQFPDLHSELNLSSLELGDSALYFCASSVAGGWNYGYTFGSGTRLTVV.

The J gene is TRBJ2-3, the V gene TRBV10-1, with 9 bases aligning to TRBD1. The CDR3 loop spans 15 amino acids. The ends lost 4 bases at V and 2 bases at J; junction bases unmatched: 4. Per germline, CDR1 WNHNN and CDR2 SYGVQD (reference sequence). As DNA, the CDR3 is TGCGCCAGCAGTGTAGGGACAGGGTCCACAGATACGCAGTATTTT. This translates into CASSVGTGSTDTQYF.

The rearrangement links TRBV5-4 to TRBJ1-2, with no clear D. The CDR3 extends over 15 amino acids. From germline, CDR1 is SGHNT and CDR2 YYREEE (reference sequence). Trimming cost V 1 base and J 4 bases, with 14 bases left between them. The CDR3 DNA is TGTGCCAGCAGCTTGTGGGGAGGTGTGTTCTATGGCTACACCTTC. This codes for CASSLWGGVFYGYTF. Full variable domain (missing parts from reference TRBV5-4 and TRBJ1-2): ETGVTQSPTHLIKTRGQQVTLRCSSQSGHNTVSWYQQALGQGPQFIFQYYREEENGRGNFPPRFSGLQFPNYSSELNVNALELDDSALYLCASSLWGGVFYGYTFGSGTRLTVV.

The gene calls are TRBV5-8 and TRBJ2-2, with 9 bases identical to TRBD1. V lost 3 bases, J lost 2 bases, and 5 bases stayed unmatched. The CDR3 is made up of 16 amino acids. CDR1 is SGHTS and CDR2 is YDEGEE in the germline V gene. The chain's CDR3 is CASSSGQGGNTGELFF. In nucleotides, the CDR3 is TGTGCCAGCAGCTCGGGACAGGGAGGAAACACCGGGGAGCTGTTTTTT.